Presented here are 7 T cell receptor beta chains from one specimen sequenced in a study of cytomegalovirus exposure and HLA in healthy donors. The PCR used 60 Vbeta and 13 Jbeta primers. Profiling relied on immunoSEQ multiplex PCR, and the TCRdb table lists in-frame clones only, not all of them. In the table there are around 130,000 clones, under 90% of which are singletons. The sequenced sample consisted of PBMCs. These receptor sequences come from a woman aged 40 to 50 in good health and CMV-seronegative.

The genes are TRBV9 and TRBJ2-3, with 7 bases identical to TRBD2. There are 14 residues in the CDR3. After removal of 4 bases from V and 4 bases from J, the junction contained 6 bases not matched to a gene. The germline V gene encodes CDR1 SGDLS and CDR2 YYNGEE. The CDR3 region is CASSFQLASDTQYF. The CDR3 DNA reads as TGTGCCAGCAGCTTCCAACTAGCGTCAGATACGCAGTATTTT.

The chain employs TRBV7-9 and TRBJ2-7, with 8 positions matching TRBD2. Trimming took 5 bases from V and 5 from J; bases not matched to a gene: 11. CDR3 length: 15 residues. Germline V lookup: CDR1 SEHNR, CDR2 FQNEAQ (reference sequence). CDR3 amino acids: CASSPSGTSSHEQYF. As DNA, the CDR3 is TGTGCCAGCAGCCCCTCCGGGACTAGTTCCCACGAGCAGTACTTC. The full variable domain, in which reference TRBV7-9 and TRBJ2-7 provide the parts outside the CDR3, is DTGVSQNPRHKITKRGQNVTFRCDPISEHNRLYWYRQTLGQGPEFLTYFQNEAQLEKSRLLSDRFSAERPKGSFSTLEIQRTEQGDSAMYLCASSPSGTSSHEQYFGPGTRLTVT.

The chain uses TRBV5-1 and TRBJ2-5; 9 nucleotides match TRBD2. The CDR3 spans 15 residues. Germline loops: CDR1 SGHRS, CDR2 YFSETQ. The V gene end was trimmed by 1 base and the J gene end by 5 bases; junction bases not matched to a gene: 6. CDR3: CASSLSGGYLETQYF. The CDR3 DNA is TGCGCCAGCAGCTTGAGCGGGGGGTATTTGGAGACCCAGTACTTC. The variable domain in full, with the rest retrieved from reference TRBV5-1 and TRBJ2-5, is KAGVTQTPRYLIKTRGQQVTLSCSPISGHRSVSWYQQTPGQGLQFLFEYFSETQRNKGNFPGRFSGRQFSNSRSEMNVSTLELGDSALYLCASSLSGGYLETQYFGPGTRLLVL.

The V gene is TRBV19, the J gene TRBJ2-7; TRBD2 agrees at 7 bases. Germline lookup yields CDR1 LNHDA and CDR2 SQIVND (reference sequence). V dropped 2 bases and J dropped 3; count of bases not matched to a gene: 7. This CDR3 has 15 residues. The CDR3 nucleotides read TGTGCCAGTAGTATACGGGCAGGGAGGGACTACGAGCAGTACTTC. Translated: CASSIRAGRDYEQYF. Complete variable domain (other parts from reference TRBV19 and TRBJ2-7): DGGITQSPKYLFRKEGQNVTLSCEQNLNHDAMYWYRQDPGQGLRLIYYSQIVNDFQKGDIAEGYSVSREKKESFPLTVTSAQKNPTAFYLCASSIRAGRDYEQYFGPGTRLTVT.

The rearrangement links TRBV5-6 to TRBJ1-1, with 7 bases fitting TRBD1. CDR3 length: 12 residues. Per the germline V gene, CDR1 is SGHDT and CDR2 is YYEEEE. Trimming took 2 bases from V and 11 from J; bases not matched to a gene: 6. The DNA for the CDR3 is TGTGCCAGCAGCTTAAACAGGGGCGGGGCTTTCTTT. It translates to CASSLNRGGAFF. Full variable domain (missing parts from reference TRBV5-6 and TRBJ1-1): DAGVTQSPTHLIKTRGQQVTLRCSPKSGHDTVSWYQQALGQGPQFIFQYYEEEERQRGNFPDRFSGHQFPNYSSELNVNALLLGDSALYLCASSLNRGGAFFGQGTRLTVV.

J is TRBJ1-1 and V is TRBV20-1; TRBD1 might be the D (5 bases). CDR1 and CDR2 from the germline V gene are DFQATT and SNEGSKA (reference sequence). The CDR3 consists of 11 residues. V was pared by 1 base and J by 12 bases, with 12 bases between. The CDR3 sequence: CSARGRDWPFF. CDR3 nucleotide sequence: TGCAGTGCTAGAGGGAGGGACTGGCCTTTCTTT.

This chain links TRBV2 with TRBJ2-7; TRBD1 aligns across 8 bases. The CDR3 covers 16 residues. Losses at the gene ends were 6 bases for V and 2 bases for J; bases not matched to a gene: 12. Per the germline V gene, CDR1 is SNHLY and CDR2 is FYNNEI. The CDR3 DNA follows: TGTGCCAGCAGGAGAACAGGGGGTGCTAACACCTACGAGCAGTACTTC. Protein: CASRRTGGANTYEQYF.